This T cell receptor (beta chain) was recovered during a study of technical replicates of blood from a few donors. TCRdb's table, derived via immunoSEQ multiplex PCR, lists solely in-frame clones and lacks some. The repertoire includes roughly 85,000 clones, around 94% of them detected once, and 0.2% to 0.3% sits in the top ten. This clonotype originated in a human donor in good health. The material sequenced was T cells isolated from PBMCs.

CDR3 loop: CASTGGEVYGYTF. For the CDR3, the DNA is TGTGCCTCCACAGGGGGCGAAGTCTATGGCTACACCTTC. J is TRBJ1-2 and V is TRBV2; 9 nucleotides match TRBD1. The CDR3 is made up of 13 amino acids. Germline assignment: CDR1 SNHLY and CDR2 FYNNEI. V lost 11 bases and J lost 4; bases outside the gene matches: 8. Full variable domain (outside the CDR3, taken from reference TRBV2 and TRBJ1-2): EPEVTQTPSHQVTQMGQEVILRCVPISNHLYFYWYRQILGQKVEFLVSFYNNEISEKSEIFDDQFSVERPDGSNFTLKIRSTKLEDSAMYFCASTGGEVYGYTFGSGTRLTVV.